This is a list of T cell receptor beta chains from one sample in a study of cytomegalovirus exposure and HLA in healthy donors. The data were produced by immunoSEQ multiplex PCR, yet TCRdb's version contains in-frame clones alone and is incomplete. The table lists about 140,000 clones, over 60% of them singletons. The sequencing input was PBMCs. The origin of the receptors is a male donor in good health and CMV-seropositive. Both conserved end residues are part of each CDR3. The order of the fields is V gene, D gene, J gene, clone size, CDR3 DNA, CDR3 protein. The D gene is left open where the match is weak. Size values are once, few and many counts, or a class for expanded clones, and some rows have none.

TRBV5-1	TRBD2	TRBJ2-5	.	TGCGCCAGCAGCCTCCGGGACTACCACCAAGAGACCCAGTACTTC	CASSLRDYHQETQYF
TRBV6-1	.	TRBJ1-3	.	TGTGCCAGCAGTGACCCGGGGGTGGAGAACACCATATATTTT	CASSDPGVENTIYF
TRBV5-1	.	TRBJ1-3	.	TGCGCCAGCAGCTTAACAGCCTTCCGAGGAAACACCATATATTTT	CASSLTAFRGNTIYF
TRBV15	.	TRBJ2-3	.	TGTGCCACCAGCAGAGATTTGGGGCGGCAGTTCACAGATACGCAGTATTTT	CATSRDLGRQFTDTQYF
TRBV19	.	TRBJ1-1	.	TGTGCCAGTAGTACCGGGCTACTTGGAGGCACTGAAGCTTTCTTT	CASSTGLLGGTEAFF
TRBV7-9	.	TRBJ2-5	.	TGTGCCAGCAGCCAGACAGTACAAGAGACCCAGTACTTC	CASSQTVQETQYF
TRBV7-8	.	TRBJ1-1	.	TGTGCCAGCAGCTTTAACAGGGACACTGAAGCTTTCTTT	CASSFNRDTEAFF
TRBV28	TRBD1	TRBJ1-2	once	TGTGCCAGCAGCTCCGGACAGGACCACTATGGCTACACCTTC	CASSSGQDHYGYTF
TRBV6-1	TRBD1	TRBJ2-1	.	TGTGCCAGCAGGGTCCGACAGGGGGCCTTCAATGAGCAGTTCTTC	CASRVRQGAFNEQFF
TRBV29-1	TRBD1	TRBJ2-7	.	TGCAGCGTAGCCACCGGGACAGGATCCGTAGAGCAGTACTTC	CSVATGTGSVEQYF
TRBV7-9	.	TRBJ2-6	.	TGTGCCAGCAGCTTACCAGGGCCCGGGGCCAACGTCCTGACTTTC	CASSLPGPGANVLTF
TRBV6-5	.	TRBJ1-6	.	TGTGCCAGCAGTTATCCCCGAGGTTCACCCCTCCACTTT	CASSYPRGSPLHF
TRBV6-1	.	TRBJ1-2	.	TGTGCCAGCAGTGAGGGCGTTAACTATGGCTACACCTTC	CASSEGVNYGYTF
TRBV27	.	TRBJ1-3	.	TGTGCCAGCAGTTCACCGGGACTCTCGTGGTTCAACACCATATATTTT	CASSSPGLSWFNTIYF
TRBV6-5	.	TRBJ1-2	few	TGTGCCAGCAGTCCTCCCCCTTGGCCTAACTATGGCTACACCTTC	CASSPPPWPNYGYTF
TRBV19	TRBD2	TRBJ2-7	.	TGTGCCAGTAGTATATATCCGGGACTAGCGGGAGGCTACGAGCAGTACTTC	CASSIYPGLAGGYEQYF
TRBV5-8	.	TRBJ2-5	.	TGTGCCAGCAGCCGATCCGGAGGGGAGACCCAGTACTTC	CASSRSGGETQYF
TRBV5-1	.	TRBJ2-5	.	TGCGCCAGCAGCCCTGACCAAGAGACCCAGTACTTC	CASSPDQETQYF
TRBV7-9	.	TRBJ1-3	.	TGTGCCAGCAGCTTCAAAAGCGGCGCCATATATTTT	CASSFKSGAIYF
TRBV7-6	TRBD2	TRBJ2-1	.	TGTGCCAGCACCCCCCGGGTGGCTAGCGGGAGGTCCTACAATGAGCAGTTCTTC	CASTPRVASGRSYNEQFF
TRBV7-9	TRBD2	TRBJ2-7	.	TGTGCCAGCAGCTCTACTAGCGGCCCGAGCATATCCTACGAGCAGTACTTC	CASSSTSGPSISYEQYF
TRBV5-4	TRBD2	TRBJ2-1	.	TGTGCCAGCAGACCATACGGGCGGGAGGTATTCGATGAGCAGTTCTTC	CASRPYGREVFDEQFF
TRBV27	.	TRBJ1-2	.	TGTGCCAGCAGTTCCATCGGAGGGGAGGAAGATGGCTACACCTTC	CASSSIGGEEDGYTF
TRBV19	.	TRBJ2-1	.	TGTGCCAGTAGTATCTTCGGGAAAAACTACAATGAGCAGTTCTTC	CASSIFGKNYNEQFF
TRBV19	TRBD1	TRBJ2-7	.	TGTGCCAGTAGTCCTCCCGGGACAGGGATTATCTACGAGCAGTACTTC	CASSPPGTGIIYEQYF
TRBV27	.	TRBJ2-2	.	TGTGCCAGCAGTCTCGCGAACACCGGGGAGCTGTTTTTT	CASSLANTGELFF
TRBV27	.	TRBJ1-5	.	TGTGCCAGCAGTTTATTTTGGGGGCCCCGCAATCAGCCCCAGCATTTT	CASSLFWGPRNQPQHF
TRBV7-2	TRBD2	TRBJ2-3	.	TGTGCCAGCAGTTTTCCAAGGACTAGCGGGGCAGATACGCAGTATTTT	CASSFPRTSGADTQYF
TRBV7-2	TRBD1	TRBJ1-2	.	TGTGCCAGCAGCTCCAGCCCTTACAGGGGAGCCTATGGCTACACCTTC	CASSSSPYRGAYGYTF
TRBV7-9	TRBD2	TRBJ2-7	.	TGTGCCAGCAGCTCCACGGGACTAGCGGGCTCCTACGAGCAGTACTTC	CASSSTGLAGSYEQYF
TRBV7-8	TRBD2	TRBJ2-7	.	TGTGCCAGCAGCTTAAATGGCGGGGGAGGATACGAGCAGTACTTC	CASSLNGGGGYEQYF
TRBV9	.	TRBJ2-3	.	TGTGCCAGCACACCCCTGGGACACCTCGGGGATACGCAGTATTTT	CASTPLGHLGDTQYF
TRBV5-1	.	TRBJ2-5	.	TGCGCCAGCAGCTTGTGGCGGGGGCTGGGGGAGACCCAGTACTTC	CASSLWRGLGETQYF
TRBV27	TRBD1	TRBJ2-3	.	TGTGCCAGCAGTCGACAGGGGGGCACAGATACGCAGTATTTT	CASSRQGGTDTQYF
TRBV6-5	TRBD1	TRBJ2-2	.	TGTGCCAGCAGCCGGGGACAGGGGGCTACCGGGGAGCTGTTTTTT	CASSRGQGATGELFF
TRBV28	.	TRBJ1-1	.	TGTGCCAGCGTCGAGGCTACAAACGCCCAGCCTGAAGCTTTCTTT	CASVEATNAQPEAFF
TRBV2	TRBD1	TRBJ1-1	many	TGTGCCAGCAGGCTTGGGACAGGGCCGATGGCTTTCTTT	CASRLGTGPMAFF
TRBV6-6	.	TRBJ2-1	once	TGTGCCAGCAGCCAAGCCTGGACAGAGGATGAGCAGTTCTTC	CASSQAWTEDEQFF
TRBV25-1	TRBD1	TRBJ1-2	.	TGTGCCAGCAGTGATGCCCCCGGGACAGCGTTAAGTGGCTACACCTTC	CASSDAPGTALSGYTF
TRBV18	.	TRBJ2-7	.	TGTGCCAGCTCACCACCCGCAGGACTCTACGAGCAGTACTTC	CASSPPAGLYEQYF
TRBV6-6	TRBD2	TRBJ2-7	.	TGTGCCAGCAGTTACGGCGGGGGTACCGAGCAGTACTTC	CASSYGGGTEQYF
TRBV5-1	.	TRBJ1-2	.	TGCGCCAGCAGCTCGGGTGAGGGAGCGAGCGGCTACACCTTC	CASSSGEGASGYTF
TRBV7-9	.	TRBJ2-1	.	TGTGCCAGCAGCTTAGGCGGGAATTTCTACAATGAGCAGTTCTTC	CASSLGGNFYNEQFF
TRBV28	.	TRBJ1-3	.	TGTGCCAGCAGCCGATTTGAGGAAGACTCTGGAAACACCATATATTTT	CASSRFEEDSGNTIYF
TRBV7-9	.	TRBJ1-3	.	TGTGCCAGCAGCCTATTAACAGGCTCTGGAAACACCATATATTTT	CASSLLTGSGNTIYF
TRBV6-1	.	TRBJ1-2	.	TGTGCCAGCAGTGCCGAACAGAACTATGGCTACACCTTC	CASSAEQNYGYTF
TRBV4-1	.	TRBJ2-3	once	TGCGCCAGCAGCCAAACGGGTACGCAGTATTTT	CASSQTGTQYF
TRBV7-6	TRBD2	TRBJ2-3	.	TGTGCCAGCAGCAATGTAGCGGGAGACTTGAATACGCAGTATTTT	CASSNVAGDLNTQYF
TRBV9	.	TRBJ1-4	.	TGTGCCAGCAGCCCGCAGTCTAATGAAAAACTGTTTTTT	CASSPQSNEKLFF